This entry features one T cell receptor (beta chain) sequence. What it recognizes is unknown. The sample belongs to a study of vaccination effects on CD4 cells after COVID-19. At the end of roughly 9 days of culture, CD4+ T cells were isolated. Profiled with immunoSEQ multiplex PCR; TCRdb holds only in-frame clones, not every one. The profile shows around 26,000 clones, around 69% of them singletons. Per the germline V gene, CDR1 is MDHEN and CDR2 is SYDVKM. The ends lost 3 bases at V and 11 bases at J; junction bases unmatched: 12. This CDR3 comprises 14 residues. The sequenced sample was CD4+ T cells from PBMCs cultured without peptide, obtained before COVID-19 vaccination. The sequence was collected from a human donor who received a COVID-19 vaccine. The V and J genes are TRBV28 and TRBJ1-1; 7 bases align to TRBD1. CDR3: CASSFSGGTGAAFF. The CDR3 bases are TGTGCCAGCAGTTTCTCTGGGGGTACAGGGGCGGCTTTCTTT.